What follows are 2 T cell receptor beta chains derived from one specimen sequenced in a study of T cells after posttransplantation cyclophosphamide. Using immunoSEQ multiplex PCR, the repertoire was profiled, and TCRdb retains in-frame clones only, with some absent. The table has 25,000 to 35,000 clones, roughly 90% seen once. What was sequenced was PBMCs. These receptor sequences come from a woman aged 40 to 55 with a blood cancer, CMV-positive, and with a related stem cell donor.

The chain has TRBV13 and TRBJ1-1, with 8 nucleotides matching TRBD1. CDR3 size: 15 residues. The J segment lost 0 bases and the V segment lost 5 bases, leaving 5 bases of the junction unmatched. Looked up from germline, CDR1 is PRHDT and CDR2 is FYEKMQ (reference sequence). The CDR3: CASSLRGQMNTEAFF. As DNA, the CDR3 is TGTGCCAGCAGCCTCAGGGGGCAGATGAACACTGAAGCTTTCTTT.

J is TRBJ2-6 and V is TRBV6-5; D is undetermined. Germline CDR1 reads MNHEY; CDR2 reads SVGAGI. The CDR3 spans 13 residues. V gave up 8 bases and J gave up 7 bases, with 12 bases separating them. CDR3 loop: CASLVRRANVLTF. The CDR3 DNA reads as TGTGCCAGCCTGGTTAGAAGAGCCAACGTCCTGACTTTC.